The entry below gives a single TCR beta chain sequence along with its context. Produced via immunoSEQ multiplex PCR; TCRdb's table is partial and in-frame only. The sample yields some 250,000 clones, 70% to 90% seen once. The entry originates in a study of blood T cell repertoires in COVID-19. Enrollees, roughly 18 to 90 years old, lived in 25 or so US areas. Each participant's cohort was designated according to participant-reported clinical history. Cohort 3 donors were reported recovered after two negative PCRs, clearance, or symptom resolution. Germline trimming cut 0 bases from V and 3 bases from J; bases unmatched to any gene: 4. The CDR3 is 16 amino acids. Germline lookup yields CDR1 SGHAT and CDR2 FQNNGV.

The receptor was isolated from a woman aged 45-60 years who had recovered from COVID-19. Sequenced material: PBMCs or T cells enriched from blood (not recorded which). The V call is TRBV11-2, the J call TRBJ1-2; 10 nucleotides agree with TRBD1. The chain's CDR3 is CASSLDSGTGDYGYTF. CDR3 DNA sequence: TGTGCCAGCAGCTTAGATTCTGGGACAGGGGACTATGGCTACACCTTC.